This entry is about one TCR beta chain. This sample stems from a study of blood T cell repertoires in COVID-19. The wider study: The study drew acute and convalescent COVID-19 samples from the United States, Italy and Spain.

As processed by the authors: Nucleated cell counts were estimated from reference gene primer amplification. Assay used: immunoSEQ multiplex PCR; TCRdb lists only in-frame clones, some missing. V and J calls and clone size follow that table, whereas D and trimming were derived from the DNA. The data show about 190,000 clones, more than 70% seen once. V was cut by 0 bases and J by 2 bases, with 5 bases left in between. The CDR3 contains 14 residues. Germline V CDR1 and CDR2: MNHEY, SVGAGI. Sequencing was performed on peripheral blood. This TCR was recovered from a woman older than 75 with active or convalescent COVID-19. This chain joins TRBV6-5 and TRBJ2-1; D ambiguous. Written as DNA, the CDR3 is TGTGCCAGCAGTTACTCCAGGACCTACAATGAGCAGTTCTTC. This gives the protein CASSYSRTYNEQFF.